Below are 7 T cell receptor beta chains sequenced from a single sample in a study of blood T cell repertoires in COVID-19. Produced via immunoSEQ multiplex PCR; TCRdb's table is partial and in-frame only. The table has a few hundred thousand clones, 70% to 90% seen once. Material for sequencing was PBMCs or T cells enriched from blood (not recorded which). The receptors were sampled from a woman aged 25 to 39 who had recovered from COVID-19.

This clone has only one observation. The rearrangement joins TRBV19 to TRBJ2-1; 12 bases align to TRBD2. This CDR3 has 16 amino acids. CDR1 and CDR2 from the germline V gene are LNHDA and SQIVND (reference sequence). The ends lost 4 bases at V and 6 bases at J; junction bases unmatched: 7. CDR3 in DNA: TGTGCCAGTAGTACGCTGACTAGCGGGGGCGGCAATGAGCAGTTCTTC. Protein sequence: CASSTLTSGGGNEQFF.

The rearrangement uses TRBV25-1 and TRBJ2-5, with 12 positions matching TRBD2. V lost 3 bases and J lost 5; bases outside the gene matches: 7. There are 16 residues in the CDR3. The germline V gene encodes CDR1 MGHDK and CDR2 SYGVNS. For the CDR3, the DNA is TGTGCCAGCAGTGACCACCTAGCGGGGGGGCTGGAGACCCAGTACTTC. Translated: CASSDHLAGGLETQYF.

This chain joins TRBV11-3 and TRBJ1-2, with D possibly matching TRBD1 (5 bases). CDR1 and CDR2 (germline): SGHNT, YENEEA. The CDR3 is 13 residues long. Trimming cost V 5 bases and J 4 bases, with 11 bases left between them. The CDR3 DNA reads as TGTGCCAGCAGCCCGGACACCCTCTATGGCTACACCTTC. Its translation: CASSPDTLYGYTF. The variable domain in full, completed from reference TRBV11-3 and TRBJ1-2, reads EAGVVQSPRYKIIEKKQPVAFWCNPISGHNTLYWYLQNLGQGPELLIRYENEEAVDDSQLPKDRFSAERLKGVDSTLKIQPAELGDSAVYLCASSPDTLYGYTFGSGTRLTVV.

This chain connects TRBV7-6 to TRBJ1-4; 8 bases fit TRBD1. The CDR3 loop spans 14 amino acids. V shed 8 bases and J 0 bases; nucleotides not matched to a gene: 2. Germline V gene data show CDR1 as SGHVS and CDR2 as FNYEAQ. This CDR3 is CASGQGATNEKLFF. The DNA for the CDR3 is TGTGCCAGCGGACAGGGAGCAACTAATGAAAAACTGTTTTTT.

V and J are TRBV5-1 and TRBJ2-3, with 15 bases aligning to TRBD2. CDR3 length: 18 residues. The germline CDR1 and CDR2 sequences are SGHRS and YFSETQ. V was pared by 4 bases and J by 3 bases, with 9 bases of the junction left unmatched. CDR3 sequence (DNA): TGCGCCAGCAGCCCGGGACTAGCGGGGGGTTCTGGTACAGATACGCAGTATTTT. Its translation: CASSPGLAGGSGTDTQYF.

The V gene is TRBV23-1, the J gene TRBJ1-5, with a weak D call TRBD1 (5 bases). TRBV23-1 is placed among ORFs of uncertain function. V lost 2 bases and J lost 4, with 15 bases in between. CDR3 length: 16 residues. CDR3 bases: TGCGCCAGCAGTCAAGTTCCCCGGGGGTCAAATCAGCCCCAGCATTTT. Amino acids: CASSQVPRGSNQPQHF.

Here the CDR3 reads CASSQFSAGGPREQFF. The CDR3 DNA sequence: TGCGCCAGCAGCCAATTCTCCGCGGGGGGCCCAAGGGAGCAGTTCTTC. V is TRBV4-1 and J is TRBJ2-1; 8 nucleotides match TRBD2. CDR3 length: 16 amino acids. The germline V gene encodes CDR1 MGHRA and CDR2 YSYEKL. V dropped 2 bases and J dropped 10; count of bases not matched to a gene: 13.